This entry describes one T cell receptor beta chain. The sample originates from a study of monozygotic twins with inflammatory bowel disease. Per the germline V gene, CDR1 is MDHEN and CDR2 is SYDVKM. The length of the CDR3 is 14 residues. TCRdb reanalyzed the 5' RACE reads and collapses them to one entry per CDR3 protein, without DNA. The table lists under 350,000 distinct CDR3 sequences. Material: blood. V gene TRBV28 combines with J gene TRBJ2-7. The clonotype originates from a human donor with ulcerative colitis or Crohn's disease, or a healthy co-twin of an affected twin (not recorded which). This chain's CDR3 is CASSLRAPTYEQYF.